This T cell receptor (beta chain) was recorded in a study of blood T cells in healthy people across ages. Study-wide results and caveats: Age showed a roughly linear inverse relationship with TCR beta diversity per million T cells.

The CDR3 totals 8 residues. V shed 6 bases and J shed 12 bases, with 6 bases lying between them. Germline V gene sequence: CDR1 DFQATT, CDR2 SNEGSKA (reference sequence). Combining a sample-barcoded 5' primer with a J-beta primer mix, a second PCR ran for roughly 7 to 12 cycles. Researchers report that each sample yielded at least 3 million CDR3-containing paired-end reads. One entry per CDR3 protein results from TCRdb running MiXCR on the 5' RACE reads. The data contain about a million distinct CDR3 sequences, roughly 50% of them singletons. Donor samples were obtained from healthy Caucasian individuals from Russia, aged 6 to 90. Of note for this clonotype: The antigen is undetermined.

The TCR was taken from a woman in her sixties in good health. V gene TRBV20-1 combines with J gene TRBJ2-1; D call uncertain. Sample: blood. CDR3 sequence (DNA): TGCAGTGCCCCGGGGCAGTTCTTC. Encoded protein: CSAPGQFF.